This paragraph reports one TCR beta chain. Its antigen is not identified. TCRdb's copy holds only in-frame clones and misses some; the assay was immunoSEQ multiplex PCR. This sample has 15,000 to 20,000 clones, with 87% found just once. The V and J ends lost 1 base and 1 base, in that order; junction bases with no gene match: 6. This CDR3 has 17 amino acids. Germline CDR1 is SGHNT and CDR2 is YENEEA. The sample belongs to a study of graft-versus-host responses after intestinal transplantation. Study as a whole: Those transplanted obtained multivisceral, liver-intestinal, or isolated intestinal grafts. Recipients uniformly received anti-thymocyte globulin induction, followed by tacrolimus and steroids for roughly 3 years. Study-level results: Clonal ratios of graft-versus-host to host-versus-graft in allografts were high for patients exhibiting graft-donor T cell macrochimerism. Ileal or blood samples showed some GvH clones first, and such clones were also found in recipient marrow.

The V call is TRBV11-3, the J call TRBJ2-1; 8 bases line up with TRBD2. The TCR was taken from a human patient who received an intestinal transplant, so some T cells may come from the graft donor. The material sequenced was bone marrow, taken more than 120 days after intestinal transplantation. CDR3 residues: CASSLGISGDSYNEQFF. The CDR3 DNA is TGTGCCAGCAGCTTAGGGATTAGCGGGGATTCCTACAATGAGCAGTTCTTC.